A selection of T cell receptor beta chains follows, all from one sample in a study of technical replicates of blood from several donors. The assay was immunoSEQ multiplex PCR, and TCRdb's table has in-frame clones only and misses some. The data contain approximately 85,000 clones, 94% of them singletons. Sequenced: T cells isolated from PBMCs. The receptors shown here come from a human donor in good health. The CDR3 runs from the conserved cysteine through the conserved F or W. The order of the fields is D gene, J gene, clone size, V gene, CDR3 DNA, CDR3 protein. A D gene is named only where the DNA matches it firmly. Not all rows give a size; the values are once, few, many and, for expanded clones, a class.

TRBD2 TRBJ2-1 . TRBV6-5 TGTGCCAGCAGGGTAGCGGGAGGACAATACAATGAGCAGTTCTTC CASRVAGGQYNEQFF
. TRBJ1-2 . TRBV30 TGTGCCTGGAGTCCAGGGCACAAGGGCTACACCTTC CAWSPGHKGYTF
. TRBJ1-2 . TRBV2 TGTGCCAGCCACCCTAGGGGGTTATATGGCTACACCTTC CASHPRGLYGYTF
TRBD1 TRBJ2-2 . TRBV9 TGTGCCAGCAGCGTAGCGACAGGGGAGTTAAACACCGGGGAGCTGTTTTTT CASSVATGELNTGELFF
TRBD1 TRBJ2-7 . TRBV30 TGTGCCTGGAGTGTAGACAGGGGGCGGCCGGAGCAGTACTTC CAWSVDRGRPEQYF
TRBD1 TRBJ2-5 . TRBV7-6 TGTGCCAGCAGCCCAACAGGGGGCGTAGAGACCCAGTACTTC CASSPTGGVETQYF
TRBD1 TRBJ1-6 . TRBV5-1 TGCGCCAGCAAAAACAGGGGGCCCGGTAATTCACCCCTCCACTTT CASKNRGPGNSPLHF
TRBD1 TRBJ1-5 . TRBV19 TGTGCCAGTAGTATAGGGAGGGACAGGGGTACGCAGCCCCAGCATTTT CASSIGRDRGTQPQHF
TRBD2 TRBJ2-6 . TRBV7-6 TGTGCCAGCAGCTTAGCGGGAGGGGACTCTGGGGCCAACGTCCTGACTTTC CASSLAGGDSGANVLTF
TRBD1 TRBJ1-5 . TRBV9 TGTGCCAGCAGCGGTGACAGGGATAGCAATCAGCCCCAGCATTTT CASSGDRDSNQPQHF
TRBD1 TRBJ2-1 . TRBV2 TGTGCCATCAGGACAGGGAACTACAATGAGCAGTTCTTC CAIRTGNYNEQFF
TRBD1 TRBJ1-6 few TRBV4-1 TGCGCCAGCAGCCCAACAGGGGCTTATAGTTCACCCCTCCACTTT CASSPTGAYSSPLHF
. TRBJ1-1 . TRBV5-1 TGCGCCAGCAGCTTTGACGTCGCAGGGTCTACTGAAGCTTTCTTT CASSFDVAGSTEAFF
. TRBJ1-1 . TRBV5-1 TGCGCCAGCAGCTGGACAGCGATACAGAACACTGAAGCTTTCTTT CASSWTAIQNTEAFF
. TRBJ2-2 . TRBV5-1 TGCGCCAGCAGACCCTCAGGGAACCCGAACACCGGGGAGCTGTTTTTT CASRPSGNPNTGELFF
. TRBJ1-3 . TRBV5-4 TGTGCCAGCAGCTACAGGGAAGGCACCATATATTTT CASSYREGTIYF
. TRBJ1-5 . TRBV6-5 TGTGCCAGCGCGAGAGACAGCCCCAATCAGCCCCAGCATTTT CASARDSPNQPQHF
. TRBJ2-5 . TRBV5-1 TGCGCCAGCAGCTTGTTGGCATATGAGACCCAGTACTTC CASSLLAYETQYF
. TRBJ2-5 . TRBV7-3 TGTGCCAGCAGTCCTAGGGGGGGGGAACTCTCTTTTCTTGGACAAGAGACCCAGTACTTC CASSPRGGELSFLGQETQYF
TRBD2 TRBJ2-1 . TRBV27 TGTGCCAGCAGAGAACTAGCGGGAGCCCTCAATGAGCAGTTCTTC CASRELAGALNEQFF